This is a list of T cell receptor beta chains from one sample in a study of T cell responses to AZD1222 COVID-19 vaccine. TCRdb's table, derived via immunoSEQ multiplex PCR, lists solely in-frame clones and lacks some. This sample yields roughly 130,000 clones, of which roughly nine tenths are seen a single time; 2.5% to 3.5% belongs to the top ten. Specimen: peripheral blood, collected on day 0 of AZD1222 vaccination. The receptors were gathered from an adult in good health. Each CDR3 is given with its conserved first and last residue. The D gene is left open where the match is weak. Clone size is stated in some rows and not others, as once, few, many or a class when expanded.

cdr3_length	d_call	j_call	clone_size	v_call	cdr3_aa	cdr3_nt
16	TRBD2	TRBJ2-1	-	TRBV19	CASSGSSGNSYNEQFF	TGTGCCAGTAGTGGTTCTAGCGGGAACTCCTACAATGAGCAGTTCTTC
12	TRBD1	TRBJ2-3	-	TRBV6-4	CASGTGGRTQYF	TGTGCCAGCGGGACAGGGGGTAGAACGCAGTATTTT
12	-	TRBJ1-4	-	TRBV5-5	CASSWDREKLFF	TGTGCCAGCAGCTGGGACCGAGAAAAACTGTTTTTT
13	-	TRBJ1-1	-	TRBV6-5	CASSSGHFTEAFF	TGTGCCAGCAGTTCCGGACATTTCACTGAAGCTTTCTTT
14	-	TRBJ2-6	-	TRBV19	CASSILEGANVLTF	TGTGCCAGTAGTATCCTTGAGGGGGCCAACGTCCTGACTTTC
11	TRBD1	TRBJ2-3	-	TRBV20-1	CSARTGQAQYF	TGCAGTGCTAGAACAGGACAGGCGCAGTATTTT
18	TRBD1	TRBJ2-5	-	TRBV10-3	CAISESLTPTTGQETQYF	TGTGCCATCAGTGAGTCTCTTACTCCCACGACAGGGCAAGAGACCCAGTACTTC
18	TRBD1	TRBJ2-3	-	TRBV28	CASRYRTGGRRGWDTQYF	TGTGCCAGCAGATATAGGACAGGGGGGCGGAGAGGTTGGGATACGCAGTATTTT
14	-	TRBJ2-7	-	TRBV28	CASSLSARAYEQYF	TGTGCCAGCAGTTTGTCGGCCAGGGCCTACGAGCAGTACTTC
14	-	TRBJ1-5	-	TRBV6-5	CASSTGYSNQPQHF	TGTGCCAGCAGTACAGGGTATAGCAATCAGCCCCAGCATTTT
16	-	TRBJ1-1	-	TRBV27	CASRPEGRVENTEAFF	TGTGCCAGCAGACCAGAGGGGCGAGTCGAGAACACTGAAGCTTTCTTT
15	TRBD2	TRBJ2-1	-	TRBV4-3	CASSQGTSGYNEQFF	TGCGCCAGCAGCCAAGGGACTAGCGGCTACAATGAGCAGTTCTTC
11	-	TRBJ2-5	once	TRBV11-2	CASSLEETQYF	TGTGCCAGCAGCTTAGAAGAGACCCAGTACTTC
13	-	TRBJ2-5	-	TRBV6-5	CASSRGRGETQYF	TGTGCCAGCAGCCGCGGTCGGGGAGAGACCCAGTACTTC
18	TRBD2	TRBJ2-1	-	TRBV19	CASSATSGFSSSYNEQFF	TGTGCCAGTAGTGCGACTAGCGGGTTTTCTAGCTCCTACAATGAGCAGTTCTTC
15	TRBD1	TRBJ2-4	-	TRBV27	CASSAIGQGKNIQYF	TGTGCCAGCAGTGCCATTGGACAGGGCAAAAACATTCAGTACTTC
16	-	TRBJ1-5	-	TRBV6-1	CASSDGGSYSNQPQHF	TGTGCCAGCAGTGACGGGGGATCATATAGCAATCAGCCCCAGCATTTT
15	TRBD2	TRBJ2-3	-	TRBV6-5	CASSVLAGGPDTQYF	TGTGCCAGCAGCGTACTAGCGGGAGGGCCGGATACGCAGTATTTT
14	-	TRBJ2-7	-	TRBV3-1/TRBV3-2	CASSVSGRSYEQYF	TGTGCCAGCAGCGTCTCAGGGCGCTCCTACGAGCAGTACTTC
12	-	TRBJ1-1	-	TRBV24-1	CATSDARGRAFF	TGTGCCACCAGTGATGCCCGAGGCAGGGCTTTCTTT
11	-	TRBJ2-2	-	TRBV19	CASRVSGELFF	TGTGCCAGTAGGGTCTCCGGGGAGCTGTTTTTT
16	TRBD1	TRBJ1-5	-	TRBV24-1	CATSEGGRASNQPQHF	TGTGCCACCAGTGAAGGGGGCAGGGCATCCAATCAGCCCCAGCATTTT
15	TRBD1	TRBJ1-2	-	TRBV7-9	CASSLGTGDTYGYTF	TGTGCCAGCAGCCTCGGGACAGGGGATACCTATGGCTACACCTTC
15	TRBD1	TRBJ1-3	-	TRBV28	CASSWTGVGGNTIYF	TGTGCCAGCAGTTGGACAGGGGTGGGAGGAAACACCATATATTTT
15	TRBD1	TRBJ1-4	-	TRBV5-1	CASSLSAGGREKLFF	TGCGCCAGCAGCTTGTCGGCAGGGGGCCGTGAAAAACTGTTTTTT
16	TRBD1	TRBJ2-1	-	TRBV5-5	CASSMGSGGAWDEQFF	TGTGCCAGCAGCATGGGGTCAGGGGGCGCTTGGGATGAGCAGTTCTTC
14	TRBD1	TRBJ1-6	-	TRBV3-1/TRBV3-2	CASSTDRYNSPLHF	TGTGCCAGCTCCACGGACAGGTATAATTCACCCCTCCACTTT
18	TRBD2	TRBJ2-7	once	TRBV14	CASSQGLAGVGISYEQYF	TGTGCCAGCAGCCAAGGACTAGCGGGAGTAGGTATCTCCTACGAGCAGTACTTC
13	-	TRBJ1-5	-	TRBV10-3	CAITGGREQPQHF	TGTGCCATCACTGGTGGACGTGAACAGCCCCAGCATTTT
15	-	TRBJ1-3	-	TRBV30	CAWSVPGVSGNTIYF	TGTGCCTGGAGTGTACCGGGAGTCTCTGGAAACACCATATATTTT
11	-	TRBJ2-7	-	TRBV9	CASSAGYEQYF	TGTGCCAGCAGCGCTGGTTACGAGCAGTACTTC
15	-	TRBJ1-5	-	TRBV9	CASSVREISNQPQHF	TGTGCCAGCAGCGTTCGGGAAATTAGCAATCAGCCCCAGCATTTT
12	-	TRBJ2-3	-	TRBV6-6	CAISGGGDTQYF	TGTGCCATTTCCGGAGGGGGAGATACGCAGTATTTT
14	-	TRBJ1-5	-	TRBV5-4	CASSFSGRNQPQHF	TGTGCCAGCAGCTTTTCAGGGAGGAATCAGCCCCAGCATTTT
19	TRBD1	TRBJ1-2	once	TRBV4-3	CASSRGMGQLTLANYGYTF	TGCGCCAGCAGCCGAGGGATGGGACAGCTTACGTTAGCTAACTATGGCTACACCTTC
15	TRBD1	TRBJ1-5	-	TRBV7-6	CASSPGTGKNQPQHF	TGTGCCAGCAGTCCCGGGACAGGGAAAAATCAGCCCCAGCATTTT
15	TRBD2	TRBJ2-7	-	TRBV19	CASSLRGTSGDEQYF	TGTGCCAGTAGTCTACGAGGGACTAGCGGAGACGAGCAGTACTTC
17	-	TRBJ2-1	-	TRBV5-5	CASSSLLPGREINEQFF	TGTGCCAGCAGCTCCCTGTTGCCGGGAAGGGAGATCAATGAGCAGTTCTTC
16	TRBD2	TRBJ2-1	-	TRBV7-3	CASSLTRASGFNEQFF	TGTGCCAGCAGCTTAACGAGGGCTAGCGGGTTTAATGAGCAGTTCTTC
16	-	TRBJ2-1	-	TRBV4-3	CASSQDLGGSYNEQFF	TGCGCCAGCAGCCAAGATCTGGGGGGCTCCTACAATGAGCAGTTCTTC
13	TRBD1	TRBJ1-2	-	TRBV7-3	CASSLDRDYGYTF	TGTGCCAGCAGCCTGGACAGGGACTATGGCTACACCTTC
14	-	TRBJ2-5	-	TRBV7-2	CASSSDRYQETQYF	TGTGCCAGCAGTTCTGACAGATACCAAGAGACCCAGTACTTC
17	-	TRBJ1-4	-	TRBV3-1/TRBV3-2	CASSQERLRGLGEKLFF	TGTGCCAGCAGCCAAGAGCGACTCAGGGGCCTTGGTGAAAAACTGTTTTTT
15	-	TRBJ2-3	-	TRBV6-4	CASSDSQRTTDTQYF	TGTGCCAGCAGTGACTCCCAGCGGACCACAGATACGCAGTATTTT
16	-	TRBJ2-2	-	TRBV10-1	CATQLEAGRGSGELFF	TGCGCCACCCAATTAGAGGCCGGGAGAGGCTCCGGGGAGCTGTTTTTT
11	TRBD1	TRBJ1-2	-	TRBV29-1	CSALTGTVLTF	TGCAGCGCTCTGACTGGGACAGTTCTGACCTTC
15	-	TRBJ2-6	-	TRBV3-1/TRBV3-2	CASSQDHTGANVLTF	TGTGCCAGCAGCCAAGACCACACTGGGGCCAACGTCCTGACTTTC
15	-	TRBJ2-3	once	TRBV7-9	CASSFGGGPTDTQYF	TGTGCCAGCAGCTTCGGAGGCGGACCCACAGATACGCAGTATTTT